Below, 16 T cell receptor beta chains from the same sample are listed, as sequenced in a study of T-cell memory formation after mild COVID-19. TCRdb passed the 5' RACE reads through MiXCR, listing each CDR3 protein once. The sample has under 450,000 distinct CDR3 sequences, around 22% seen once; the top ten hold about 12%. The sequencing sample was made of PBMCs or a T cell subset sorted from them (not recorded which). The receptors stem from an adult woman who had mild COVID-19 (a few samples of this study predate the infection). Cell type and time point are not known.

This clonotype occurred a few times. J is TRBJ2-3 and V is TRBV20-1, with no clear D. This CDR3 has 12 residues. In germline, CDR1 is DFQATT, CDR2 SNEGSKA (reference sequence). The germline V and J ends were trimmed by 3 bases and 1 base, with 5 bases remaining between them. CDR3 residues: CSARVGTDTQYF. The CDR3 DNA is TGCAGTGCTAGGGTGGGCACAGATACGCAGTATTTT.

This chain connects TRBV6-2 or TRBV6-3 to TRBJ1-5; TRBD1 is a possible D gene (6 bases). V was pared by 6 bases and J by 3 bases, with 9 bases between. CDR1 and CDR2 (germline): MNHEY, SVGEGT. The CDR3 is made up of 13 amino acids. The CDR3 is CASRGGHNQPQHF. In DNA form, the CDR3 reads TGTGCCAGCAGAGGGGGACACAATCAGCCCCAGCATTTT.

This chain links TRBV29-1 with TRBJ2-7; 11 bases fit TRBD1. From germline, CDR1 is SQVTM and CDR2 ANQGSEA. The CDR3 is made up of 15 amino acids. Losses at the gene ends were 1 base for V and 1 base for J; bases not matched to a gene: 3. CDR3 DNA sequence: TGCAGCGTTGAAGTCGGGACAGGGGGTTCCTACGAGCAGTACTTC. Its translation: CSVEVGTGGSYEQYF.

The chain joins TRBV9 to TRBJ1-1, with D possibly matching TRBD1 (6 bases). The CDR3 is made up of 15 amino acids. Germline-derived CDR1 and CDR2 are SGDLS and YYNGEE. The V end was cut by 3 bases, the J end by 1 base, with 13 bases between. This chain's CDR3 is CASSETGHSNTEAFF. CDR3 in DNA: TGTGCCAGCAGCGAGACGGGACACTCGAACACTGAAGCTTTCTTT.

Only a few counts were recorded for this clonotype. The chain combines TRBV11-3 with TRBJ2-1; D unresolved. CDR3 size: 18 residues. Germline lookup yields CDR1 SGHNT and CDR2 YENEEA. The germline V and J ends were trimmed by 1 base and 3 bases, with 19 bases remaining between them. The CDR3 DNA follows: TGTGCCAGCAGCTTAGGCTCCGGACGGCGATCTGGCTACAATGAGCAGTTCTTC. Protein product: CASSLGSGRRSGYNEQFF.

This clonotype was picked up a small number of times. This chain uses TRBV3-1 with TRBJ1-2; D not resolved. V gave up 1 base and J gave up 1 base, with 13 bases separating them. Germline V gives CDR1 LGHDT, CDR2 YNNKEL (reference sequence). The CDR3 covers 16 residues. CDR3 residues: CASSQVLGRFNYGYTF. For the CDR3, the DNA is TGTGCCAGCAGCCAAGTCCTTGGACGGTTTAACTATGGCTACACCTTC.

The chain combines TRBV6-1 with TRBJ2-7; TRBD2 matches at 13 bases. The trim removed 11 bases at V and 0 bases at J, leaving 4 bases unmatched. CDR3 size: 14 residues. Per the germline V gene, CDR1 is MNHNS and CDR2 is SASEGT. CDR3: CAGGLAGSSYEQYF. The CDR3 DNA follows: TGTGCCGGGGGACTAGCGGGGAGCTCCTACGAGCAGTACTTC.

This clonotype was detected only a few times. The V call is TRBV9, the J call TRBJ2-3; possibly TRBD1 or TRBD2 for D (6 bases each). The CDR3 is 16 amino acids. Germline CDR1 and CDR2: SGDLS and YYNGEE. The V end was cut by 0 bases, the J end by 5 bases, with 16 bases between. The CDR3 protein is CASSVAYEQGGDTQYF. CDR3 coding DNA: TGTGCCAGCAGCGTAGCGTACGAACAGGGAGGAGATACGCAGTATTTT. The full variable domain, rest sourced from reference TRBV9 and TRBJ2-3, is DSGVTQTPKHLITATGQRVTLRCSPRSGDLSVYWYQQSLDQGLQFLIQYYNGEERAKGNILERFSAQQFPDLHSELNLSSLELGDSALYFCASSVAYEQGGDTQYFGPGTRLTVL.

The chain combines TRBV4-1 with TRBJ2-2; D is possibly TRBD1 (6 bases). Germline CDR1 reads MGHRA; CDR2 reads YSYEKL. V lost 5 bases and J lost 2, with 15 bases in between. CDR3 length equals 16 residues. The CDR3 sequence: CASSYPRDKNTGELFF. In DNA form, the CDR3 reads TGCGCCAGCAGCTACCCCCGGGACAAAAACACCGGGGAGCTGTTTTTT.

This clonotype was counted between two and nine times. The chain recombines TRBV19 with TRBJ1-1, with 9 bases aligning to TRBD1. The V and J ends lost 7 bases and 4 bases, in that order; junction bases with no gene match: 10. There are 15 residues in the CDR3. The germline V gene encodes CDR1 LNHDA and CDR2 SQIVND (reference sequence). The DNA of the CDR3 is TGTGCCAGTAACCGTGGGACAGGGAAGGTCACTGAAGCTTTCTTT. This translates into CASNRGTGKVTEAFF.

By sample fraction, this clonotype is medium-sized. J is TRBJ2-3 and V is TRBV15, with 9 bases identical to TRBD2. Germline V gene sequence: CDR1 LNHNV, CDR2 YYDKDF (reference sequence). This CDR3 has 13 residues. Trimming cost V 7 bases and J 8 bases; bases outside gene matches: 7. The CDR3 bases are TGTGCCACCACGGCGGGGGGGCTGGGTACGCAGTATTTT. Translated: CATTAGGLGTQYF.

This clonotype was picked up a small number of times. V usage is TRBV5-6 and J usage is TRBJ2-4; D may be TRBD1 or TRBD2 (5 bases each). Germline V gene sequence: CDR1 SGHDT, CDR2 YYEEEE. Trimming pared 3 bases from V and 8 bases from J, leaving 21 bases between. This CDR3 is 16 amino acids long. As DNA, the CDR3 is TGTGCCAGCAGCTCCGGGACGCTTTCCCGGGCTGACATTCAGTACTTC. This codes for CASSSGTLSRADIQYF.

The chain links TRBV5-5 to TRBJ2-7, with 7 nucleotides matching TRBD2. The CDR3 covers 15 residues. In germline, CDR1 is SGHKS, CDR2 YYEKEE (reference sequence). Trimming removed 4 bases from V and 3 bases from J; junction bases left unmatched: 10. CDR3 DNA: TGTGCCAGCAGCCCGGGGGGTGTCAGGAGCTACGAGCAGTACTTC. It specifies CASSPGGVRSYEQYF.

The genes are TRBV3-1 and TRBJ1-2; D is perhaps TRBD1 (5 bases). With 2 bases removed from V and 6 bases from J, the gap between germline ends came to 10 bases. CDR1 is LGHDT, CDR2 YNNKEL, per germline (reference sequence). This CDR3 region has 13 residues. Here the CDR3 reads CASSQWDSDGYTF. The CDR3 nucleotides are TGTGCCAGCAGCCAATGGGACTCCGATGGCTACACCTTC.

The rearrangement joins TRBV12-3 or TRBV12-4 to TRBJ1-4; no reliable D call. This CDR3 has 17 amino acids. Trimming removed 3 bases at V and 1 base at J, with 15 bases between. The CDR3 here is CASSFRGMRVTNEKLFF. The CDR3 region has the DNA TGTGCCAGCAGTTTTCGGGGAATGAGAGTAACTAATGAAAAACTGTTTTTT.

This chain connects TRBV29-1 to TRBJ2-1; the match to TRBD2 covers 10 bases. Germline V gene data show CDR1 as SQVTM and CDR2 as ANQGSEA. J was trimmed by 7 bases and V by 4 bases; bases with no gene match: 7. The CDR3 has 14 amino acids. The CDR3 region is CSVVSSGRRNEQFF. The CDR3 DNA sequence: TGCAGCGTTGTGTCTAGCGGGAGACGGAATGAGCAGTTCTTC.